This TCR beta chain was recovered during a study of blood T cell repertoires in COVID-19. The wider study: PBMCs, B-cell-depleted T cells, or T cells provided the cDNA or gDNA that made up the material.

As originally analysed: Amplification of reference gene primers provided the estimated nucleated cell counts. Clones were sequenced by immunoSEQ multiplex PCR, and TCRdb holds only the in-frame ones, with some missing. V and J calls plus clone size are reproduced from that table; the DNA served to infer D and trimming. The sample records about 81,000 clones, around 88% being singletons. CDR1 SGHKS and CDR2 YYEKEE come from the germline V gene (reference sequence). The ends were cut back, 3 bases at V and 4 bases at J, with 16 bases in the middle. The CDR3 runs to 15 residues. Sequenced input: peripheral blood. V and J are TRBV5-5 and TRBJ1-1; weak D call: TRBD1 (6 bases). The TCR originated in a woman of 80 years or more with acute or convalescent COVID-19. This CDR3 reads CASSSLGGASTEAFF. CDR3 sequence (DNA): TGTGCCAGCAGCTCACTTGGGGGGGCGAGCACTGAAGCTTTCTTT. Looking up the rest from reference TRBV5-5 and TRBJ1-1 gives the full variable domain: DAGVTQSPTHLIKTRGQQVTLRCSPISGHKSVSWYQQVLGQGPQFIFQYYEKEERGRGNFPDRFSARQFPNYSSELNVNALLLGDSALYLCASSSLGGASTEAFFGQGTRLTVV.